This passage covers 13 T cell receptor beta chains from one sample sequenced in a study of T cell changes during pregnancy in multiple sclerosis. The data were produced by immunoSEQ multiplex PCR, yet TCRdb's version contains in-frame clones alone and is incomplete. The sample includes approximately 39,000 clones, about 90% of them seen just once. This material consisted of CD4+ T cells from peripheral blood mononuclear cells, taken in the second trimester of pregnancy. These TCRs come from a female donor with multiple sclerosis, enrolled in a pregnancy study.

The V gene is TRBV28, the J gene TRBJ2-7, with D tentatively TRBD2 (5 bases). The germline gives CDR1 MDHEN, CDR2 SYDVKM. Trimming shortened V by 3 bases and J by 5 bases, and 17 bases separated the two germline ends. This CDR3 has 15 amino acids. The CDR3 region is CASSFLTVKRDEQYF. In DNA, the CDR3 is TGTGCCAGCAGTTTCCTCACCGTCAAGAGGGACGAGCAGTACTTC.

The rearrangement links TRBV15 to TRBJ2-1, with D tentatively TRBD2 (6 bases). The CDR3 is made up of 18 amino acids. CDR1 and CDR2 from the germline V gene are LNHNV and YYDKDF (reference sequence). Trimming shortened V by 0 bases and J by 12 bases, and 27 bases separated the two germline ends. Here the CDR3 DNA reads TGTGCCACCAGCAGAGATCTAGGTATCGGCCTAGCGACTCGGCCGCAGTTCTTC. Its translation: CATSRDLGIGLATRPQFF.

The rearrangement links TRBV2 to TRBJ2-5, with TRBD2 matching 14 bases. Germline CDR1 SNHLY, CDR2 FYNNEI. Losses at the gene ends were 6 bases for V and 3 bases for J; bases not matched to a gene: 12. This CDR3 contains 18 residues. CDR3 region: CASRGTSGSFPTEETQYF. The CDR3 DNA is TGTGCCAGCAGGGGGACTAGCGGGAGTTTTCCGACAGAAGAGACCCAGTACTTC.

The chain carries TRBV11-2 and TRBJ2-7; D gene uncertain. The CDR3 runs 17 residues. V gave up 5 bases and J gave up 0 bases, with 20 bases separating them. The germline V gene has CDR1 SGHAT and CDR2 FQNNGV. The CDR3 bases are TGTGCCAGCAGCATTACCACCACAGCCTTCACCTCCTACGAGCAGTACTTC. Translation: CASSITTTAFTSYEQYF.

The genes are TRBV21-1 and TRBJ1-2. TRBV21-1 is described as a pseudogene. The CDR3 sequence is 8 residues long. The DNA of the CDR3 is TGTGCCAGCCCCCCGCGCACCTTC. It yields the protein CASPPRTF.

CDR3 protein: CASSLEGTGGNTIYF. CDR3 nucleotide sequence: TGTGCCAGCAGCTTAGAGGGGACTGGTGGAAACACCATATATTTT. The chain links TRBV7-9 to TRBJ1-3; D may be TRBD1 (5 bases). V was shortened by 1 base and J by 3 bases, with 10 bases between the two germline ends. This CDR3 spans 15 amino acids. The germline V gene encodes CDR1 SEHNR and CDR2 FQNEAQ (reference sequence).

The chain joins TRBV5-6 to TRBJ2-1, with 8 bases that match TRBD1. Per the germline V gene, CDR1 is SGHDT and CDR2 is YYEEEE. V lost 6 bases to trimming and J lost 8 bases; unmatched junction nucleotides: 7. The CDR3 covers 13 residues. The CDR3 nucleotides read TGTGCCAGCAACCCGACAGGGGAGGATGAGCAGTTCTTC. Its protein is CASNPTGEDEQFF. Full variable domain (outside the CDR3, taken from reference TRBV5-6 and TRBJ2-1): DAGVTQSPTHLIKTRGQQVTLRCSPKSGHDTVSWYQQALGQGPQFIFQYYEEEERQRGNFPDRFSGHQFPNYSSELNVNALLLGDSALYLCASNPTGEDEQFFGPGTRLTVL.

This chain connects TRBV5-1 to TRBJ2-5, with 10 bases that match TRBD2. Germline V lookup: CDR1 SGHRS, CDR2 YFSETQ. Losses at the gene ends were 0 bases for V and 4 bases for J; bases not matched to a gene: 6. This CDR3 has 16 amino acids. CDR3 sequence reads: CASSLATSGKGETQYF. CDR3 sequence (DNA): TGCGCCAGCAGCTTGGCAACTAGCGGGAAGGGAGAGACCCAGTACTTC.

Only one count was recorded for this clone. V gene TRBV5-6 combines with J gene TRBJ1-2, with a possible D match to TRBD1 (6 bases). This CDR3 spans 13 amino acids. Germline lookup yields CDR1 SGHDT and CDR2 YYEEEE. The V and J ends lost 2 bases and 8 bases respectively, with 13 bases between them. This CDR3 reads CASSLTGRKGYTF. CDR3 in DNA: TGTGCCAGCAGCTTAACAGGGAGAAAAGGCTACACCTTC.

The gene calls are TRBV19 and TRBJ1-5, with 9 bases aligning to TRBD1. V shed 10 bases and J 6 bases; nucleotides not matched to a gene: 7. The CDR3 extends over 13 amino acids. Per germline, CDR1 LNHDA and CDR2 SQIVND (reference sequence). In DNA form, the CDR3 reads TGTGCCACTGGGGACAGGGTTGGTCAGCCCCAGCATTTT. This translates into CATGDRVGQPQHF. The full variable domain, in which reference TRBV19 and TRBJ1-5 provide the parts outside the CDR3, is DGGITQSPKYLFRKEGQNVTLSCEQNLNHDAMYWYRQDPGQGLRLIYYSQIVNDFQKGDIAEGYSVSREKKESFPLTVTSAQKNPTAFYLCATGDRVGQPQHFGDGTRLSIL.

The genes are TRBV18 and TRBJ2-7, with 13 bases identical to TRBD2. Germline CDR1 reads KGHSH; CDR2 reads LQKENI. V shed 3 bases, J shed 3 bases, and the junction held 11 bases outside the gene matches. This CDR3 is 18 amino acids long. In DNA, the CDR3 is TGTGCCAGCTCACCCAGAGGACTAGCGGGAGTCCACCTCTACGAGCAGTACTTC. Protein: CASSPRGLAGVHLYEQYF.

This chain links TRBV15 with TRBJ2-3; D may be TRBD2 (6 bases). The CDR3 spans 15 residues. V gave up 3 bases and J gave up 2 bases, with 12 bases separating them. Germline loops: CDR1 LNHNV, CDR2 YYDKDF (reference sequence). In DNA form, the CDR3 reads TGTGCCACCAGCAGTCCCTGGGACTCCACAGATACGCAGTATTTT. This encodes CATSSPWDSTDTQYF. Combining the CDR3 with reference TRBV15 and TRBJ2-3 gives the whole variable domain DAMVIQNPRYQVTQFGKPVTLSCSQTLNHNVMYWYQQKSSQAPKLLFHYYDKDFNNEADTPDNFQSRRPNTSFCFLDIRSPGLGDTAMYLCATSSPWDSTDTQYFGPGTRLTVL.

The chain combines TRBV4-2 with TRBJ2-5; 7 nucleotides align to TRBD2. J gave up 2 bases and V 0 bases, and 3 bases lay outside the gene matches. Germline loops: CDR1 LGHNA, CDR2 YNFKEQ. This CDR3 has 15 amino acids. The CDR3 protein is CASSQDGREQETQYF. CDR3 nucleotides: TGTGCCAGCAGCCAAGATGGGCGGGAGCAAGAGACCCAGTACTTC.